A single sample is the source of the 13 T cell receptor beta chains below, sequenced in a study of tumor-infiltrating lymphocytes in localized non-small cell lung cancer. Sequencing used immunoSEQ multiplex PCR; TCRdb keeps in-frame clones, though not all of them. The data hold 11,000 to 15,000 clones, with around 65% observed a single time. The sequenced sample consisted of uninvolved lung tissue not adjacent to the tumor. Receptor source: a human donor with non-small cell lung cancer.

The rearrangement uses TRBV9 and TRBJ2-3; TRBD2 matches 7 bases. With V trimmed by 4 bases and J by 2 bases, 4 bases remained unmatched. The CDR3 extends over 14 amino acids. CDR1 SGDLS and CDR2 YYNGEE come from the germline V gene. The CDR3 DNA sequence: TGTGCCAGCAGCCACGGGACTACCACAGATACGCAGTATTTT. Its protein product is CASSHGTTTDTQYF.

V and J are TRBV5-1 and TRBJ1-1, with D uncertain. The V end was cut by 4 bases, the J end by 1 base, with 14 bases between. Germline V gene data show CDR1 as SGHRS and CDR2 as YFSETQ. The CDR3 covers 15 residues. The CDR3 nucleotides read TGCGCCAGCAGCCCCTGGGCCCTTGGGAACACTGAAGCTTTCTTT. It encodes CASSPWALGNTEAFF.

The CDR3 DNA reads as TGTGCCTGGAGAAATGGAGGTGCAACTAATGAAAAACTGTTTTTT. This gives the protein CAWRNGGATNEKLFF. The chain employs TRBV30 and TRBJ1-4, with D unresolved. Germline loops: CDR1 GTSNPN, CDR2 SVGIG (reference sequence). This CDR3 contains 15 residues. V lost 3 bases to trimming and J lost 0 bases, with 11 bases between them.

This chain connects TRBV19 to TRBJ2-7, with 10 positions matching TRBD2. The V segment lost 6 bases and the J segment 2 bases; nucleotides outside the gene matches: 4. The CDR3 runs to 14 residues. The germline V gene encodes CDR1 LNHDA and CDR2 SQIVND (reference sequence). The CDR3 coding sequence is TGTGCCAGTAGGAGGACTAGCGGAACCTACGAGCAGTACTTC. Residues: CASRRTSGTYEQYF. The full variable domain, completed using reference TRBV19 and TRBJ2-7, is DGGITQSPKYLFRKEGQNVTLSCEQNLNHDAMYWYRQDPGQGLRLIYYSQIVNDFQKGDIAEGYSVSREKKESFPLTVTSAQKNPTAFYLCASRRTSGTYEQYFGPGTRLTVT.

V and J are TRBV29-1 and TRBJ1-1; D possibly corresponds to TRBD1 (5 bases). The germline gives CDR1 SQVTM, CDR2 ANQGSEA. This CDR3 region has 13 residues. The germline V and J ends were trimmed by 6 bases and 0 bases, with 11 bases remaining between them. The DNA of the CDR3 is TGCAGCGTGGGGCAGAACTTGAACACTGAAGCTTTCTTT. Protein product: CSVGQNLNTEAFF.

The V and J genes are TRBV25-1 and TRBJ2-2, with 10 bases lining up with TRBD2. The CDR3 extends over 16 amino acids. CDR1 MGHDK and CDR2 SYGVNS come from the germline V gene. J gave up 0 bases and V 5 bases, and 3 bases lay outside the gene matches. The CDR3 spells CASSLLAGANTGELFF. The CDR3 DNA follows: TGTGCCAGCAGTCTTCTAGCGGGAGCGAACACCGGGGAGCTGTTTTTT.

This chain uses TRBV6-1 with TRBJ1-4; no clear D. Between the trimmed V and J ends, which lost 6 bases and 4 bases, there was a span of 12 bases. The length of the CDR3 is 14 residues. CDR1 is MNHNS and CDR2 is SASEGT in the germline V gene. The CDR3 reads CASRSNGNNEKLFF. CDR3 coding DNA: TGTGCCAGCAGGAGCAACGGCAATAATGAAAAACTGTTTTTT.

The genes are TRBV11-3 and TRBJ2-3; 9 bases agree with TRBD1. V dropped 1 base and J dropped 6; count of bases not matched to a gene: 5. Germline lookup yields CDR1 SGHNT and CDR2 YENEEA. The CDR3 is made up of 15 amino acids. CDR3 sequence reads: CASSLGTGVSDTQYF. As DNA, the CDR3 is TGTGCCAGCAGCTTAGGGACAGGGGTCTCGGATACGCAGTATTTT.

This clone is medium-sized by share. V usage is TRBV7-9 and J usage is TRBJ1-1; D not certain. This CDR3 spans 12 amino acids. Germline lookup yields CDR1 SEHNR and CDR2 FQNEAQ (reference sequence). Trimming cost V 2 bases and J 6 bases, with 7 bases left between them. The CDR3 protein is CASSLSLSEAFF. The CDR3 DNA follows: TGTGCCAGCAGCTTAAGCCTCTCTGAAGCTTTCTTT.

This chain links TRBV11-1 with TRBJ2-2, with 11 nucleotides matching TRBD2. The CDR3 spans 17 residues. Looked up from germline, CDR1 is SGHAT and CDR2 is FQDESV (reference sequence). Trimming cost V 6 bases and J 0 bases; bases outside gene matches: 6. CDR3 sequence reads: CASRILAGGSNTGELFF. In DNA, the CDR3 is TGTGCCAGCAGGATTCTAGCGGGGGGCTCGAACACCGGGGAGCTGTTTTTT.

The chain couples TRBV7-9 to TRBJ2-7, with D perhaps being TRBD1 or TRBD2 (6 bases each). Germline CDR1 reads SEHNR; CDR2 reads FQNEAQ (reference sequence). The V gene lost 5 bases and the J gene lost 0 bases, with 14 bases spanning the gap. The CDR3 has 15 residues. The chain's CDR3 is CASSKEGGLSYEQYF. The CDR3 DNA sequence: TGTGCCAGCAGCAAAGAGGGGGGCCTCTCCTACGAGCAGTACTTC. The variable domain in full, with the rest retrieved from reference TRBV7-9 and TRBJ2-7, is DTGVSQNPRHKITKRGQNVTFRCDPISEHNRLYWYRQTLGQGPEFLTYFQNEAQLEKSRLLSDRFSAERPKGSFSTLEIQRTEQGDSAMYLCASSKEGGLSYEQYFGPGTRLTVT.

The chain has TRBV6-1 and TRBJ2-3; TRBD2 matches 10 bases. CDR1 is MNHNS and CDR2 is SASEGT in the germline V gene. Unmatched junction bases numbered 4, after V lost 3 bases and J lost 4 bases. The CDR3 is 15 amino acids. The CDR3 DNA sequence: TGTGCCAGCAGTGACCTAGCGGGAGATCCAGATACGCAGTATTTT. It encodes CASSDLAGDPDTQYF.

This chain connects TRBV5-8 to TRBJ2-5; D unresolved. Germline V gene lookup returns CDR1 SGHTS and CDR2 YDEGEE. V lost 2 bases and J 3 bases, leaving 14 bases between the germline ends. There are 15 residues in the CDR3. CDR3 amino acids: CASSLMQRREETQYF. The CDR3 DNA follows: TGTGCCAGCAGCTTAATGCAGCGACGAGAAGAGACCCAGTACTTC.